Below, 2 T cell receptor beta chains from the same sample are listed, as sequenced in a study of blood T cell repertoires in COVID-19. TCRdb's table, derived via immunoSEQ multiplex PCR, lists solely in-frame clones and lacks some. The data hold approximately 190,000 clones, with about 88% observed a single time. The sample taken for sequencing was peripheral blood. The source of these receptors is a woman in her forties who had recovered from COVID-19.

This clone was recorded only once. The chain carries TRBV14 and TRBJ2-3; maybe TRBD2 (5 bases). Trimming took 4 bases from V and 4 from J, leaving 15 bases between them. The CDR3 loop spans 15 amino acids. Germline V CDR1 and CDR2: SGHDN, FVKESK. CDR3: CASSLLVGAADTQYF. Here the CDR3 DNA reads TGTGCCAGCAGCCTGTTGGTGGGAGCGGCAGATACGCAGTATTTT.

The chain employs TRBV5-1 and TRBJ2-3, with TRBD1 identical over 7 bases. Looked up from germline, CDR1 is SGHRS and CDR2 is YFSETQ. V trimming: 1 base; J trimming: 4 bases; junction bases outside the gene matches: 0. The CDR3 length is 13 residues. CDR3 sequence reads: CASSLTGADTQYF. Here the CDR3 DNA reads TGCGCCAGCAGCTTGACAGGGGCAGATACGCAGTATTTT. The whole variable domain, remainder taken from reference TRBV5-1 and TRBJ2-3, is KAGVTQTPRYLIKTRGQQVTLSCSPISGHRSVSWYQQTPGQGLQFLFEYFSETQRNKGNFPGRFSGRQFSNSRSEMNVSTLELGDSALYLCASSLTGADTQYFGPGTRLTVL.